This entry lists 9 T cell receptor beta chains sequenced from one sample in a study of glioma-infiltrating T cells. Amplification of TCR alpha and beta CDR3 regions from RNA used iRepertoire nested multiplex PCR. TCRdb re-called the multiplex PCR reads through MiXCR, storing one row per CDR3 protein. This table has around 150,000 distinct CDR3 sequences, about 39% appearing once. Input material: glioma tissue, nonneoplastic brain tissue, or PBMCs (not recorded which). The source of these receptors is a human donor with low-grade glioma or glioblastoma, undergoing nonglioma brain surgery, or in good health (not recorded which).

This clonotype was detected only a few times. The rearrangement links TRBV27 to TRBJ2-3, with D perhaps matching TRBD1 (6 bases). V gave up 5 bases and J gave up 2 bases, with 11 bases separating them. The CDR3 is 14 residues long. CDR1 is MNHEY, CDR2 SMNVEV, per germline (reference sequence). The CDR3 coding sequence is TGTGCCAGCAGTGTAAAGGGGGTCACAGATACGCAGTATTTT. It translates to CASSVKGVTDTQYF.

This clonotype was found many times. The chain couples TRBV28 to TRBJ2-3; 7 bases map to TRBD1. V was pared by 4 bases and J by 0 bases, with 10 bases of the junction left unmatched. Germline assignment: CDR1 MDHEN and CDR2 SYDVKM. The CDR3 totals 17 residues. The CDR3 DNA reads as TGTGCCAGCAGTTACGCGGACCGACAGGGCAGCACAGATACGCAGTATTTT. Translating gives CASSYADRQGSTDTQYF. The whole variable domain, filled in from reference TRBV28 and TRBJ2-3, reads DVKVTQSSRYLVKRTGEKVFLECVQDMDHENMFWYRQDPGLGLRLIYFSYDVKMKEKGDIPEGYSVSREKKERFSLILESASTNQTSMYLCASSYADRQGSTDTQYFGPGTRLTVL.

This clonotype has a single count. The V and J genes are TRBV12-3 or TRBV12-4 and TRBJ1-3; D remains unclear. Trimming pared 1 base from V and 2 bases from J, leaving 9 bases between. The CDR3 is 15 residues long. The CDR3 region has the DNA TGTGCCAGCAGTTTAGATTTAGGACCTGGAAACACCATATATTTT. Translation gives CASSLDLGPGNTIYF.

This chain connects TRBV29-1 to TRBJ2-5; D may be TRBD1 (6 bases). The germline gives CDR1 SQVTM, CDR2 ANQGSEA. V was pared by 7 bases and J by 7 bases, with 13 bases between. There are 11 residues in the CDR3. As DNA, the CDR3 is TGCAGCGGAACGAAGGGGGTGACCCAGTACTTC. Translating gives CSGTKGVTQYF.

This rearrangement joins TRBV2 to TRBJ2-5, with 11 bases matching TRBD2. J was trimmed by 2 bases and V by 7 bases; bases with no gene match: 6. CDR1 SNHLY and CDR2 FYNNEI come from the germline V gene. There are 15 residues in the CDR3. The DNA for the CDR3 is TGTGCCAGCAATTCGGGACTAGCGGTGCAAGAGACCCAGTACTTC. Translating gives CASNSGLAVQETQYF.

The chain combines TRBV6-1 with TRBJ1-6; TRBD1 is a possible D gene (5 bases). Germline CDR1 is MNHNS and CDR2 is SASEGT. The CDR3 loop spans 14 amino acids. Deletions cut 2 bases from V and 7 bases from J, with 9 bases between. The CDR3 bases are TGTGCCAGCAGTGAACAGGGATACAATTCACCCCTCCACTTT. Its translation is CASSEQGYNSPLHF.

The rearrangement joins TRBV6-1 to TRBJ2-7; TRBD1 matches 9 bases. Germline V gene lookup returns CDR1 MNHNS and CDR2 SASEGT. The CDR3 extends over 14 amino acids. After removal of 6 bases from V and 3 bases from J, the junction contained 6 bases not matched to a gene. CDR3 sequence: CASRIGQGHYEQYF. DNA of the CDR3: TGTGCCAGCAGGATTGGACAGGGGCACTACGAGCAGTACTTC.

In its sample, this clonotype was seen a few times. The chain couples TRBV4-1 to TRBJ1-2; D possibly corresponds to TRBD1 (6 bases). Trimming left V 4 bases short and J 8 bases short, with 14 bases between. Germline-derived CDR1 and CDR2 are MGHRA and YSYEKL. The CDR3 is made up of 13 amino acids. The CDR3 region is CASSRPGTYGYTF. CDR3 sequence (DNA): TGCGCCAGCAGCCGCCCTGGGACATACGGCTACACCTTC.

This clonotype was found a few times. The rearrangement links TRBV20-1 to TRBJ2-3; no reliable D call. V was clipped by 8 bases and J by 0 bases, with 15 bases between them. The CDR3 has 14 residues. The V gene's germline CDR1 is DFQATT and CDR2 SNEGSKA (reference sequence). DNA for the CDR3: TGCAGTCCAGGTGGGCCACTAAGCACAGATACGCAGTATTTT. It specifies CSPGGPLSTDTQYF.